The 26 T cell receptor beta chains given below trace back to one sample, sequenced in a study of blood T cell repertoires in COVID-19. Sequencing was performed with immunoSEQ multiplex PCR; in TCRdb, only in-frame clones are kept and a portion is missing. Found here are over 150,000 clones, 80% to 85% of them singletons; the top ten hold about a tenth. Material: peripheral blood. These receptors all come from a woman older than 75 with active or convalescent COVID-19.

V and J are TRBV6-1 and TRBJ1-4; D unclear. The germline CDR1 and CDR2 sequences are MNHNS and SASEGT. V was clipped by 3 bases and J by 3 bases, with 8 bases between them. The CDR3 has 14 amino acids. The CDR3 here is CASSERGANEKLFF. CDR3 in DNA: TGTGCCAGCAGTGAGCGGGGAGCTAATGAAAAACTGTTTTTT.

The rearrangement joins TRBV19 to TRBJ1-3, with a tentative D call TRBD1 (6 bases). Deletions cut 7 bases from V and 2 bases from J, with 9 bases between. Germline V lookup: CDR1 LNHDA, CDR2 SQIVND (reference sequence). The CDR3 has 13 residues. CDR3 residues: CASNEGAGNTIYF. CDR3 bases: TGTGCCAGTAATGAGGGGGCTGGAAACACCATATATTTT.

The V gene is TRBV11-3, the J gene TRBJ1-3, with D possibly TRBD1 on 6 matching bases. The V end was cut by 5 bases, the J end by 0 bases, with 11 bases between. CDR1 is SGHNT and CDR2 is YENEEA in the germline V gene. The CDR3 length is 15 residues. The CDR3 bases are TGTGCCAGCAGCCCGCGGACAGTCTCTGGAAACACCATATATTTT. Its translation is CASSPRTVSGNTIYF.

This clone was detected only once. V is TRBV3-1 (or the pseudogene TRBV3-2) and J is TRBJ1-3, with unresolved D. The CDR3 has 13 amino acids. Looked up from germline, CDR1 is LGHDT and CDR2 is YNNKEL (reference sequence). V shed 0 bases and J shed 6 bases, with 6 bases lying between them. The CDR3, as DNA: TGTGCCAGCAGCCAAGATAATCCAAACACCATATATTTT. It translates to CASSQDNPNTIYF.

The rearrangement links TRBV18 to TRBJ2-1; D is possibly TRBD2 (5 bases). The CDR3 is 13 amino acids. The germline CDR1 and CDR2 sequences are KGHSH and LQKENI. V gave up 0 bases and J gave up 9 bases, with 9 bases separating them. CDR3 loop: CASSPPGRGEQFF. The CDR3 DNA is TGTGCCAGCTCACCACCGGGCCGGGGTGAGCAGTTCTTC.

This clone was found a few times. The chain employs TRBV5-1 and TRBJ1-1; D is unresolved. The CDR3 runs to 14 residues. Germline V CDR1 and CDR2: SGHRS, YFSETQ. V lost 0 bases to trimming and J lost 8 bases, with 14 bases between them. DNA of the CDR3: TGCGCCAGCAGCTTGGAACAGACAACACCCGAAGCTTTCTTT. This sequence encodes CASSLEQTTPEAFF.

The chain carries TRBV28 and TRBJ1-6, with D possibly TRBD1 on 6 matching bases. This CDR3 region has 15 residues. V lost 4 bases and J 7 bases, leaving 14 bases between the germline ends. The germline V gene has CDR1 MDHEN and CDR2 SYDVKM. The CDR3 protein is CASSSQTGPNSPLHF. The CDR3 DNA sequence: TGTGCCAGCAGTTCCCAAACAGGGCCCAATTCACCCCTCCACTTT.

The rearrangement joins TRBV5-1 to TRBJ2-1; maybe TRBD1 (6 bases). Trimming took off 3 bases at V and 7 bases at J, with 11 bases between the two ends. The CDR3 loop spans 13 amino acids. Germline V gene sequence: CDR1 SGHRS, CDR2 YFSETQ. The CDR3 loop is CASSSRTENEQFF. Here the CDR3 DNA reads TGCGCCAGCAGCTCCCGGACAGAAAATGAGCAGTTCTTC.

This clone was seen only once. The gene calls are TRBV19 and TRBJ1-1; no clear D gene. The V gene lost 7 bases and the J gene lost 2 bases, with 11 bases spanning the gap. This CDR3 is built from 13 residues. Germline V gives CDR1 LNHDA, CDR2 SQIVND (reference sequence). Here the CDR3 reads CASIEGVNTEAFF. CDR3 coding DNA: TGTGCCAGTATAGAGGGAGTAAACACTGAAGCTTTCTTT.

The chain joins TRBV2 to TRBJ2-3; TRBD2 aligns across 9 bases. The germline V gene encodes CDR1 SNHLY and CDR2 FYNNEI. The CDR3 is made up of 15 amino acids. Trimming took 3 bases from V and 5 from J; bases not matched to a gene: 6. The CDR3 loop reads CASSEGGGAVDTQYF. The CDR3 bases are TGTGCCAGCAGTGAGGGCGGGGGGGCAGTAGATACGCAGTATTTT.

The chain recombines TRBV28 with TRBJ1-1, with 7 bases aligning to TRBD1. With V trimmed by 4 bases and J by 3 bases, 11 bases remained unmatched. Germline CDR1 reads MDHEN; CDR2 reads SYDVKM. CDR3 length: 16 amino acids. For the CDR3, the DNA is TGTGCCAGCAGTTCACTCCGACAGGGTCGGGACACTGAAGCTTTCTTT. Amino acids: CASSSLRQGRDTEAFF. The variable domain in full, with the rest retrieved from reference TRBV28 and TRBJ1-1, is DVKVTQSSRYLVKRTGEKVFLECVQDMDHENMFWYRQDPGLGLRLIYFSYDVKMKEKGDIPEGYSVSREKKERFSLILESASTNQTSMYLCASSSLRQGRDTEAFFGQGTRLTVV.

CDR3 bases: TGCGCCAGCAGCTTGACAGGGGGCAATCAGCCCCAGCATTTT. Its protein product is CASSLTGGNQPQHF. The genes are TRBV5-1 and TRBJ1-5, with 7 nucleotides matching TRBD1. From germline, CDR1 is SGHRS and CDR2 YFSETQ. J gave up 2 bases and V 1 base, and 0 bases lay outside the gene matches. CDR3 size: 14 residues.

The rearrangement joins TRBV14 to TRBJ1-2; 8 bases align to TRBD1. The CDR3 extends over 15 amino acids. Germline CDR1 is SGHDN and CDR2 is FVKESK. V gave up 5 bases and J gave up 4 bases; unmatched junction bases: 9. DNA of the CDR3: TGTGCCAGCAGCATCCCCGGGACAGGCATCTATGGCTACACCTTC. Amino acids: CASSIPGTGIYGYTF.

The chain recombines TRBV7-2 with TRBJ1-2, with D possibly being TRBD1 (5 bases). This CDR3 region has 18 residues. V lost 0 bases, J lost 2 bases, and 19 bases lay in between. Germline values: CDR1 SGHTA, CDR2 FQGNSA. The CDR3 DNA reads TGTGCCAGCAGCTTAGCCCCCGTTACGGGGGGAGGCAACTATGGCTACACCTTC. Amino acids: CASSLAPVTGGGNYGYTF.

This clone was detected once. The chain uses TRBV7-2 and TRBJ1-3; TRBD1 agrees at 7 bases. This CDR3 is 14 amino acids long. Germline CDR1 reads SGHTA; CDR2 reads FQGNSA. V shed 6 bases and J 3 bases; nucleotides not matched to a gene: 5. The CDR3 bases are TGTGCCAGCAGTTTAAACAGGGGTGGAAACACCATATATTTT. It translates to CASSLNRGGNTIYF.

The chain carries TRBV19 and TRBJ1-2; the D gene is possibly TRBD1 (5 bases). Deletions cut 2 bases from V and 0 bases from J, with 13 bases between. Germline-derived CDR1 and CDR2 are LNHDA and SQIVND (reference sequence). The CDR3 runs 16 residues. Here the CDR3 reads CASSIRTTAPNYGYTF. The CDR3, as DNA: TGTGCCAGTAGTATACGTACGACAGCTCCTAACTATGGCTACACCTTC.

The chain joins TRBV5-1 to TRBJ2-5; TRBD1 might be the D (5 bases). The CDR3 sequence is 14 residues long. The V gene's germline CDR1 is SGHRS and CDR2 YFSETQ. V lost 3 bases and J lost 1, with 10 bases in between. CDR3 bases: TGCGCCAGCAGCTCCGGACAAACCCAAGAGACCCAGTACTTC. This translates into CASSSGQTQETQYF. The full variable domain, rest sourced from reference TRBV5-1 and TRBJ2-5, is KAGVTQTPRYLIKTRGQQVTLSCSPISGHRSVSWYQQTPGQGLQFLFEYFSETQRNKGNFPGRFSGRQFSNSRSEMNVSTLELGDSALYLCASSSGQTQETQYFGPGTRLLVL.

This clone has a single count. The rearrangement joins TRBV18 to TRBJ2-5, with 12 bases fitting TRBD2. The CDR3 loop spans 16 amino acids. The V and J ends lost 0 bases and 4 bases, in that order; junction bases with no gene match: 3. The germline V gene has CDR1 KGHSH and CDR2 LQKENI. In DNA, the CDR3 is TGTGCCAGCTCACCACCGACTAGCGGGGGATCAGAGACCCAGTACTTC. Encoded protein: CASSPPTSGGSETQYF.

The rearrangement links TRBV2 to TRBJ2-3, with TRBD1 as a possible D gene (5 bases). V lost 6 bases, J lost 2 bases, and 12 bases lay in between. The CDR3 is made up of 14 amino acids. Germline V CDR1 and CDR2: SNHLY, FYNNEI. The CDR3 DNA reads TGTGCCAGCAGGGAACAGGAAACCACAGATACGCAGTATTTT. Translating gives CASREQETTDTQYF.

The chain carries TRBV19 and TRBJ1-5, with D possibly TRBD1 on 5 matching bases. V was trimmed by 4 bases and J by 6 bases, leaving 7 bases between them. The CDR3 spans 12 residues. Germline CDR1 and CDR2: LNHDA and SQIVND (reference sequence). The CDR3 nucleotides are TGTGCCAGTAGTACCAGGGTTCAGCCCCAGCATTTT. Translation: CASSTRVQPQHF.

This clone is a singleton in its sample. The chain has TRBV7-2 and TRBJ2-3; 9 positions match TRBD2. The ends lost 3 bases at V and 7 bases at J; junction bases unmatched: 5. The germline V gene encodes CDR1 SGHTA and CDR2 FQGNSA. The CDR3 extends over 14 amino acids. This chain's CDR3 is CASSFAGGPNTQYF. DNA of the CDR3: TGTGCCAGCAGCTTTGCGGGGGGGCCGAATACGCAGTATTTT.

The rearrangement links TRBV3-1 (or the pseudogene TRBV3-2) to TRBJ2-7, with 15 bases aligning to TRBD2. With 4 bases clipped from V and 4 bases from J, the junction kept 5 bases outside the gene matches. CDR3 length: 16 residues. Germline CDR1 reads LGHDT; CDR2 reads YNNKEL (reference sequence). The CDR3 nucleotides are TGTGCCAGCAGCCCAAGAGGGACTAGCGGGGGGTACGAGCAGTACTTC. Translation: CASSPRGTSGGYEQYF.

The V gene is TRBV20-1, the J gene TRBJ2-3; 8 bases are shared with TRBD2. Germline values: CDR1 DFQATT, CDR2 SNEGSKA (reference sequence). V dropped 6 bases and J dropped 6; count of bases not matched to a gene: 2. CDR3 length: 11 amino acids. The DNA of the CDR3 is TGCAGTGCCGGACTAGCTGATACGCAGTATTTT. This encodes CSAGLADTQYF.

The CDR3 region has the DNA TGTGCCAGCAGCCAACAGGGATCTTCTGGAAACACCATATATTTT. Protein: CASSQQGSSGNTIYF. The V call is TRBV7-9, the J call TRBJ1-3; TRBD1 might be the D (6 bases). Per germline, CDR1 SEHNR and CDR2 FQNEAQ (reference sequence). The CDR3 spans 15 residues. The V end was cut by 5 bases, the J end by 1 base, with 12 bases between.

V gene TRBV4-3 combines with J gene TRBJ1-2; the D gene is possibly TRBD1 (6 bases). Germline lookup yields CDR1 LGHNA and CDR2 YSLEER. The CDR3 sequence is 16 residues long. V lost 0 bases to trimming and J lost 2 bases, with 13 bases between them. The CDR3 reads CASSQEKGTGNYGYTF. Written as DNA, the CDR3 is TGCGCCAGCAGCCAAGAAAAGGGCACAGGGAACTATGGCTACACCTTC.

This clone showed up just a few times. Other DNA sequences in this sample translate to the same CDR3. The chain is built from TRBV5-4 and TRBJ1-2, with a tentative D call TRBD1 (5 bases). Trimming took 4 bases from V and 7 from J, leaving 11 bases between them. The CDR3 extends over 12 amino acids. Germline values: CDR1 SGHNT, CDR2 YYREEE (reference sequence). CDR3 DNA sequence: TGTGCCAGCAGCCCCGCGGGGGGTGGCTACACCTTC. Protein: CASSPAGGGYTF.